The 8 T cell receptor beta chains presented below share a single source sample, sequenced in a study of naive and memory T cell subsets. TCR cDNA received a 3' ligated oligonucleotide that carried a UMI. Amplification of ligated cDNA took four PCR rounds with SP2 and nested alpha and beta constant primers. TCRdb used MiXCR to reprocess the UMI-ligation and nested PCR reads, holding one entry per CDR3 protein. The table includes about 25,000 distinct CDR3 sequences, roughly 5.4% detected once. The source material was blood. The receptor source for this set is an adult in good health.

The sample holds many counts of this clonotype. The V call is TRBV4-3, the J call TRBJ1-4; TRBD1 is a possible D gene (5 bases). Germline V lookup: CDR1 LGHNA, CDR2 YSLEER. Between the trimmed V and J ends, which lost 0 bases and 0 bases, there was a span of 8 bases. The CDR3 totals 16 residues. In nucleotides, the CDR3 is TGCGCCAGCAGCCAAGACAGGGACCCAACTAATGAAAAACTGTTTTTT. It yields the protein CASSQDRDPTNEKLFF.

For the CDR3, the DNA is TGTGCCAGCAGTTCCCGAATGGGAGAGCAGTACTTC. It encodes CASSSRMGEQYF. This sequence joins TRBV6-2 or TRBV6-3 and TRBJ2-7; unclear D gene. V lost 4 bases, J lost 7 bases, and 11 bases lay in between. The CDR3 has 12 amino acids. CDR1 is MNHEY, CDR2 SVGEGT, per germline.

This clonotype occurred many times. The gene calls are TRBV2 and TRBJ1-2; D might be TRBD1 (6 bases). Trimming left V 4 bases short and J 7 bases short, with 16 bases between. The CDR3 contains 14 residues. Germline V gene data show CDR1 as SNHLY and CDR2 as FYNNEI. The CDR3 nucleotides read TGTGCCAGCAGTGTGTCAGGGGCGGTATCTGGCTACACCTTC. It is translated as CASSVSGAVSGYTF.

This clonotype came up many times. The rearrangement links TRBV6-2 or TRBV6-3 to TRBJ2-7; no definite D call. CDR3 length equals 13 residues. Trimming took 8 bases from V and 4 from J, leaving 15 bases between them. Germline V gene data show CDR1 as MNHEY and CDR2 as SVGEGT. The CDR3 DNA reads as TGTGCCAGCGATGACCCTGGTCGTTACGAGCAGTACTTC. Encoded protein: CASDDPGRYEQYF.

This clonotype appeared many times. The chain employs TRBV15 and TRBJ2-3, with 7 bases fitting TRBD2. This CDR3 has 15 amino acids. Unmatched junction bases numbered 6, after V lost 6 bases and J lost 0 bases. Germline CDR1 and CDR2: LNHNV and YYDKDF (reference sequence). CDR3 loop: CATRESSGSTDTQYF. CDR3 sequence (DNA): TGTGCCACCAGAGAATCTAGCGGTAGCACAGATACGCAGTATTTT.

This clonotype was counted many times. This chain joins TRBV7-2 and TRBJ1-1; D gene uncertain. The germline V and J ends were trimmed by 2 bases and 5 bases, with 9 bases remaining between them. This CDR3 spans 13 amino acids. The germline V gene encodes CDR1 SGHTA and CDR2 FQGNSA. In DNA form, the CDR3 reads TGTGCCAGCAGCTTATACCAGGAAACTGAAGCTTTCTTT. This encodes CASSLYQETEAFF.

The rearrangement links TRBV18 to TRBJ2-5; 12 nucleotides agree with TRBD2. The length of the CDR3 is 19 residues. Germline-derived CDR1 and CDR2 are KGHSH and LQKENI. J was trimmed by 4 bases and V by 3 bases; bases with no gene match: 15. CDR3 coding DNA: TGTGCCAGCTCACCCCGCTTAGAGCGACGGACTAGCGGGGCAGAGACCCAGTACTTC. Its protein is CASSPRLERRTSGAETQYF.

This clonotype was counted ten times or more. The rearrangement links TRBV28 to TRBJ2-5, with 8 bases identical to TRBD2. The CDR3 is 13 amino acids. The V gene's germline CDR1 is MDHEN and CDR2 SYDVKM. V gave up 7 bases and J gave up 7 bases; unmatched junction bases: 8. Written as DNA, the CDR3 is TGTGCCAGCAAGTCGGGGGGGTGGGGGACCCAGTACTTC. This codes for CASKSGGWGTQYF. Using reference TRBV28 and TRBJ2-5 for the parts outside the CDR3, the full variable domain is DVKVTQSSRYLVKRTGEKVFLECVQDMDHENMFWYRQDPGLGLRLIYFSYDVKMKEKGDIPEGYSVSREKKERFSLILESASTNQTSMYLCASKSGGWGTQYFGPGTRLLVL.